One TCR beta chain is described in this entry. This clone is medium-sized (0.01 to 0.1%) in terms of sample share. Its antigen remains undetermined. No much larger clonotype is one base removed from it; base qualities were not supplied. These data belong to a study of OX40 agonist ivuxolimab in advanced cancers. Background for the entire study: Ivuxolimab, which targeted the costimulatory receptor OX40 (CD134), was an agonistic, fully human IgG2 monoclonal antibody. Patients were allowed to have had prior anti-PD-1, anti-PD-L1 or anti-CTLA-4 therapy, and 30% to 40% of the dose-escalation patients had been treated with checkpoint inhibitors. Three dose-escalation patients achieved partial responses, one with hepatocellular carcinoma and two with cutaneous melanoma. Intravenous ivuxolimab was administered to patients every 2 weeks at six dose levels: 0.01, 0.1, 0.3, 1.5, 3 and 10 mg/kg. Of the 50 to 55 dose-escalation patients, hepatocellular carcinoma was present in 19, melanoma in some 15, renal cell carcinoma in 9 and head and neck cancer in 9. In the dose-escalation cohort, about four fifths of patients were male, and the mean age was around 60 years with a range of roughly 20 to 79. The purpose of peripheral TCRbeta sequencing was to test whether ivuxolimab changed TCR sequence diversity and led to clonal T-cell expansion. The paper covers the monotherapy dose-escalation part of the phase I ivuxolimab trial, which included N of about 56 patients. Results the study describes overall, beyond this receptor: The antigen specificity of the clonally expanded peripheral T cells was not determined. At doses of 0.1 to 3.0 mg/kg, clonal expansion of both CD4+ and CD8+ blood T cells was observed from baseline to week 6. In partial responders in the 0.1-3.0 mg/kg groups, normalized peripheral clonal expansion was found to be among the lowest, especially among CD8+ T cells. Low levels of normalized T-cell clonal expansion were also shown by some nonresponding patients. After ivuxolimab, expanded clones were on average more numerous among CD8+ T cells than among CD4+ T cells.

The trial excluded patients who had a history of autoimmune disease or who were on systemic immunosuppression. Peripheral blood for TCR sequencing was collected from all dose cohorts at baseline, on cycle 4 day 1, and on cycle 7 day 1. Samples came from an open-label, multicenter, first-in-human phase I dose-escalation trial of ivuxolimab. Adults with locally advanced or metastatic melanoma, renal cell, hepatocellular, or head and neck squamous cell carcinoma were enrolled in the trial. Before TCR sequencing, CD4+ and CD8+ T cells were separately sorted from peripheral blood. The CDR3 covers 14 residues, taking in both the cysteine and the phenylalanine. Only CDR3 DNA remains: 42 bases, in frame from the first base. Trimming at the junction amounts to 1 base on V and 5 bases on J, and the germline ends lie 9 bases apart. The germline V gene (reference sequence) supplies CDR1 SEHNR and CDR2 FQNEAQ.

Genomic DNA was isolated from the sorted cells so that the TCRbeta CDR3 region could be sequenced. The immunoSEQ Assay was used to sequence the TCRbeta CDR3 regions. TCRdb took this table from immuneACCESS and kept in-frame rearrangements with V and J called. Such tables lack part of the clones; where checked against another copy, unresolved V genes explain under half of the gap, and the rest is unexplained. This sample holds 39,000 or so clones; 80% to 95% were observed only once. The ten largest make up around 20% of the sample. The chain uses TRBV7-9 and TRBJ1-5; no D gene is confidently identified. The sequence came from an adult with an advanced solid tumor such as melanoma, head and neck, liver or kidney cancer. Sequencing used CD4+ or CD8+ T cells sorted from blood, obtained in a trial of the OX40 agonist ivuxolimab. The sequenced DNA: TGTGCCAGCAGCTTAGGGTGGGGTTATCAGCCCCAGCATTTT. This gives the protein CASSLGWGYQPQHF.